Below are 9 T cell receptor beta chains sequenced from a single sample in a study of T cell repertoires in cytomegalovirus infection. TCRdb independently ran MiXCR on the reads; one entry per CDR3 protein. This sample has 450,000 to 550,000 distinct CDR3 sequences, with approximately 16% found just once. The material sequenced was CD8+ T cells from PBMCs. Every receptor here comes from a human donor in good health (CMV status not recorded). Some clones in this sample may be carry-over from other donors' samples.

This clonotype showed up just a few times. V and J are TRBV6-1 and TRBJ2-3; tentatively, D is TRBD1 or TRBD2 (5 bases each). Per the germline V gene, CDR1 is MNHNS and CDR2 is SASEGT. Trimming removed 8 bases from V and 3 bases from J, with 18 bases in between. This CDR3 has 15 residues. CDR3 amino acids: CASAHPGRGTDTQYF. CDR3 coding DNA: TGTGCCAGCGCCCATCCGGGGCGAGGAACAGATACGCAGTATTTT.

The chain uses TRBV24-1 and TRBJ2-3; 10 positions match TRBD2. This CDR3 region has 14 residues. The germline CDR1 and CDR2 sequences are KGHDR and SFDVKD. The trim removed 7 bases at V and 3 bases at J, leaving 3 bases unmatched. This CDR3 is CATRGLAMTDTQYF. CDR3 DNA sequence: TGTGCCACCAGGGGACTAGCGATGACAGATACGCAGTATTTT.

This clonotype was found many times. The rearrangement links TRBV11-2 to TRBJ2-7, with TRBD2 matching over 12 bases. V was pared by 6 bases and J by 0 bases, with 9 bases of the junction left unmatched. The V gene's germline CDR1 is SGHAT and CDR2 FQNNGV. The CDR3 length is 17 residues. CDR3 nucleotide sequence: TGTGCCAGCAGGCTCGCGGGACTAGCGGGTGGCTCCTACGAGCAGTACTTC. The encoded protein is CASRLAGLAGGSYEQYF.

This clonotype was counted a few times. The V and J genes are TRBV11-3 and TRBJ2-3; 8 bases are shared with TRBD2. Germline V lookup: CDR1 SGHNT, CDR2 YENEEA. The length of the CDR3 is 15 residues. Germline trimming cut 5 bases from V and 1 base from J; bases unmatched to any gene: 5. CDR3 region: CASSTAGGGTDTQYF. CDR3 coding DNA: TGTGCCAGCAGCACTGCGGGGGGAGGCACAGATACGCAGTATTTT. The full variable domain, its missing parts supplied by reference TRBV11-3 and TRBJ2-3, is EAGVVQSPRYKIIEKKQPVAFWCNPISGHNTLYWYLQNLGQGPELLIRYENEEAVDDSQLPKDRFSAERLKGVDSTLKIQPAELGDSAVYLCASSTAGGGTDTQYFGPGTRLTVL.

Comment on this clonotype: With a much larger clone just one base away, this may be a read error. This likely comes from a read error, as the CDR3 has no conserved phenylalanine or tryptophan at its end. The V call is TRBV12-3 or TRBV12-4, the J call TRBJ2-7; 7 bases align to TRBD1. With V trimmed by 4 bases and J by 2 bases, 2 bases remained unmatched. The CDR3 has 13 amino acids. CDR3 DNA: TGTGCCAGCAGTTCGACAGGGCCCTACGAGCAGTACTTA. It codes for CASSSTGPYEQYL.

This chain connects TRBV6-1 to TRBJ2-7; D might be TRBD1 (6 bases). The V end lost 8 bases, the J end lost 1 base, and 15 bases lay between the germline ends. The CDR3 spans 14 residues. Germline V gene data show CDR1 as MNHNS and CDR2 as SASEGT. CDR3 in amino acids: CASFAQGRSYEQYF. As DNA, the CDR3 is TGTGCCAGCTTTGCCCAGGGGCGTTCCTACGAGCAGTACTTC.

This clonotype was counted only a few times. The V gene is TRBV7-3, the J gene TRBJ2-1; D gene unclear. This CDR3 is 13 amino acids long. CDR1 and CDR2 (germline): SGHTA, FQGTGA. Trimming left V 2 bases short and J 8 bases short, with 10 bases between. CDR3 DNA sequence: TGTGCCAGCAGCTTATGGAGTGACGATGAGCAGTTCTTC. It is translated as CASSLWSDDEQFF. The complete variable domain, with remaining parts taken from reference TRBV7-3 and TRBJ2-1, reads GAGVSQTPSNKVTEKGKYVELRCDPISGHTALYWYRQSLGQGPEFLIYFQGTGAADDSGLPNDRFFAVRPEGSVSTLKIQRTERGDSAVYLCASSLWSDDEQFFGPGTRLTVL.

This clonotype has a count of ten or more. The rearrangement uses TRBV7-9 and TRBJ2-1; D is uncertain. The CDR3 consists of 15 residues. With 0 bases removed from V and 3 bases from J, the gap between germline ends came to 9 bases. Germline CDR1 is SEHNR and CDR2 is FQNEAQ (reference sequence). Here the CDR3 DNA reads TGTGCCAGCAGCTTAGCCTTACAATACTACAATGAGCAGTTCTTC. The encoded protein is CASSLALQYYNEQFF.

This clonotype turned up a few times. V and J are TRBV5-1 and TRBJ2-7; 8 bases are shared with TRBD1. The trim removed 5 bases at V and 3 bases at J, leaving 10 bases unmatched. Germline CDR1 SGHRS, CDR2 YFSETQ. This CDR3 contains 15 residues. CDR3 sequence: CASSLAGQDFYEQYF. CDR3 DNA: TGCGCCAGCAGTCTTGCGGGACAGGATTTCTACGAGCAGTACTTC.